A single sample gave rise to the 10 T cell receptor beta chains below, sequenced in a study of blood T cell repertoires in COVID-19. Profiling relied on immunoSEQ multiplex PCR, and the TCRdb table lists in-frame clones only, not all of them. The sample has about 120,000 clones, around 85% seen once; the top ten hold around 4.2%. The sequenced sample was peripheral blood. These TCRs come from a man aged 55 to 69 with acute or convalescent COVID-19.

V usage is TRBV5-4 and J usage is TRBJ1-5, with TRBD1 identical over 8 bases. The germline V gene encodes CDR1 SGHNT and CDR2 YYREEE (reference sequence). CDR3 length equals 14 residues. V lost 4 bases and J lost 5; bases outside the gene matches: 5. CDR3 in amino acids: CASSRAGGDQPQHF. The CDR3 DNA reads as TGTGCCAGCAGCCGCGCAGGGGGCGATCAGCCCCAGCATTTT.

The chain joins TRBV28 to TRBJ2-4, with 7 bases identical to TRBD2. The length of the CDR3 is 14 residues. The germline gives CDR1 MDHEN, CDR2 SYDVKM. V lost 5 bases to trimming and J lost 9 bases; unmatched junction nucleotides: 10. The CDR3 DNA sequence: TGTGCCAGCAGTCCCCGGAGCCGCGGGGGCATTCAGTACTTC. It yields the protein CASSPRSRGGIQYF.

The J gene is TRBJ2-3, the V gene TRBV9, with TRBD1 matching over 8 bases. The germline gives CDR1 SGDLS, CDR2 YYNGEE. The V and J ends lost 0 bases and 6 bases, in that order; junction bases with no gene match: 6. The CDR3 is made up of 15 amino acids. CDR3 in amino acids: CASSVVQGAGDTQYF. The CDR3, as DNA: TGTGCCAGCAGCGTAGTGCAGGGGGCAGGTGATACGCAGTATTTT.

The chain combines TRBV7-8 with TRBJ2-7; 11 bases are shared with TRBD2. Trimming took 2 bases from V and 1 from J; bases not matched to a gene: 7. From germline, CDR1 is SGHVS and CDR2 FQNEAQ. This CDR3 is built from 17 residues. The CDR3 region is CASSLTLTSGASYEQYF. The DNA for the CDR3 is TGTGCCAGCAGCTTAACTCTGACTAGCGGGGCTTCCTACGAGCAGTACTTC. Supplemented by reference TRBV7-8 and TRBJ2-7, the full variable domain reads GAGVSQSPRYKVAKRGQDVALRCDPISGHVSLFWYQQALGQGPEFLTYFQNEAQLDKSGLPSDRFFAERPEGSVSTLKIQRTQQEDSAVYLCASSLTLTSGASYEQYFGPGTRLTVT.

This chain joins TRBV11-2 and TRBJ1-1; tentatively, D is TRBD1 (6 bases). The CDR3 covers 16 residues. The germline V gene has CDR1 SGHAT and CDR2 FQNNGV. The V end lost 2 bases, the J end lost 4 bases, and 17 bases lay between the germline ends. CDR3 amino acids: CASSLRSPRGTTEAFF. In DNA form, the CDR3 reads TGTGCCAGCAGCTTACGGAGCCCGAGGGGGACCACTGAAGCTTTCTTT.

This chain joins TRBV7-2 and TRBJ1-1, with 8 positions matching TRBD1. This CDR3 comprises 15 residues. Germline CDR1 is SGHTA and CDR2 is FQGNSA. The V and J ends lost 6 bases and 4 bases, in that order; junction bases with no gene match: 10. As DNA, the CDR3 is TGTGCCAGCAGTCGGACAGGGAGCCGGCCCACTGAAGCTTTCTTT. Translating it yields CASSRTGSRPTEAFF.

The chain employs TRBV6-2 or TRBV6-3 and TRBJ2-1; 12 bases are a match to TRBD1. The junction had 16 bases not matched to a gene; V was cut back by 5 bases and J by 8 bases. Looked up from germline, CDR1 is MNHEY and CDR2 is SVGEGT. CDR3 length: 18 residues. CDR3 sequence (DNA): TGTGCCAGCAGTACCCCGGGACAGGGGGCGATATATCGATATGAGCAGTTCTTC. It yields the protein CASSTPGQGAIYRYEQFF.

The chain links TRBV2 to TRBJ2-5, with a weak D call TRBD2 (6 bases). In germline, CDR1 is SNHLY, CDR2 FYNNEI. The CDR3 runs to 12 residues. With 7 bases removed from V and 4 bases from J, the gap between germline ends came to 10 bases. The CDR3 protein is CASNRRGETQYF. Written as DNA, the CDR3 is TGTGCCAGCAACAGGAGGGGAGAGACCCAGTACTTC. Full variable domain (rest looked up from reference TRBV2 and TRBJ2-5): EPEVTQTPSHQVTQMGQEVILRCVPISNHLYFYWYRQILGQKVEFLVSFYNNEISEKSEIFDDQFSVERPDGSNFTLKIRSTKLEDSAMYFCASNRRGETQYFGPGTRLLVL.

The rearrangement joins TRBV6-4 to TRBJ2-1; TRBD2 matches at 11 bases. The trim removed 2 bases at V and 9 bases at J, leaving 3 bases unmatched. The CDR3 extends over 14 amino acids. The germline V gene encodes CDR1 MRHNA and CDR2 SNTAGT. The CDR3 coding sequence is TGTGCCAGCAGTGACCCCGGGACTAGCGGTGAGCAGTTCTTC. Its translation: CASSDPGTSGEQFF.

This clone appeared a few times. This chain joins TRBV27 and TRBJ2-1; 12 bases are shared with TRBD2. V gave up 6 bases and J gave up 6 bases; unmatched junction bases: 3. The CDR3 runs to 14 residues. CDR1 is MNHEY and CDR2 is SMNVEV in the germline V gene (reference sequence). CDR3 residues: CASRTSGSVNEQFF. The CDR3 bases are TGTGCCAGCAGGACTAGCGGGAGTGTCAATGAGCAGTTCTTC.